The rows below give T cell receptor beta chains drawn from one sample of a study of OX40 agonist ivuxolimab in advanced cancers. Generated by immunoSEQ multiplex PCR, the TCRdb table keeps only in-frame clones and is missing some. Here the sample spans tens of thousands of clones, around nine tenths being singletons. The source material was CD4+ or CD8+ T cells sorted from blood, sampled in a trial of the OX40 agonist ivuxolimab. These TCRs come from an adult with an advanced solid tumor such as melanoma, head and neck, liver or kidney cancer. The CDR3 runs from the conserved cysteine through the conserved F or W. Fields, in order: V gene, J gene, CDR3 length, D gene, clone size, CDR3 protein, CDR3 DNA. The D gene is left open where the match is weak. Where a row states a size, it is once, few, many or the class of an expanded clone; other rows omit it.

v_gene: TRBV7-9; j_gene: TRBJ2-2; len: 17; d_gene: NA; abundance: NA; CDR3aa: CASSPAGGSSNTGELFF; CDR3nt: TGTGCCAGCAGCCCAGCTGGGGGCAGTTCGAACACCGGGGAGCTGTTTTTT
v_gene: TRBV7-3; j_gene: TRBJ1-2; len: 14; d_gene: TRBD1; abundance: NA; CDR3aa: CASSPGQGDYGYTF; CDR3nt: TGTGCCAGCAGCCCGGGACAGGGGGACTATGGCTACACCTTC
v_gene: TRBV9; j_gene: TRBJ2-1; len: 16; d_gene: TRBD2; abundance: NA; CDR3aa: CASSPTLSGSGIEQFF; CDR3nt: TGTGCCAGCAGCCCCACGTTGAGCGGGAGTGGGATTGAGCAGTTCTTC
v_gene: TRBV9; j_gene: TRBJ2-2; len: 15; d_gene: NA; abundance: NA; CDR3aa: CASSVVGGGTGELFF; CDR3nt: TGTGCCAGCAGCGTAGTAGGGGGTGGAACCGGGGAGCTGTTTTTT
v_gene: TRBV5-4; j_gene: TRBJ2-7; len: 12; d_gene: NA; abundance: once; CDR3aa: CASSEDSQEQYF; CDR3nt: TGTGCCAGCAGTGAGGACAGTCAGGAGCAGTACTTC
v_gene: TRBV7-6; j_gene: TRBJ2-7; len: 14; d_gene: TRBD1; abundance: NA; CDR3aa: CASSLDRGTAEQYF; CDR3nt: TGTGCCAGCAGCTTAGACAGGGGTACCGCCGAGCAGTACTTC
v_gene: TRBV11-2; j_gene: TRBJ2-1; len: 12; d_gene: NA; abundance: once; CDR3aa: CASSAPPNEQFF; CDR3nt: TGTGCCAGCAGCGCCCCCCCCAATGAGCAGTTCTTC
v_gene: TRBV14; j_gene: TRBJ2-7; len: 11; d_gene: NA; abundance: NA; CDR3aa: CASSLTYEQYF; CDR3nt: TGTGCCAGCAGCCTAACCTACGAGCAGTACTTC
v_gene: TRBV10-3; j_gene: TRBJ2-3; len: 16; d_gene: NA; abundance: NA; CDR3aa: CAISSPGSKISDTQYF; CDR3nt: TGTGCCATCAGCTCGCCAGGGTCCAAAATATCAGATACGCAGTATTTT
v_gene: TRBV5-6; j_gene: TRBJ1-5; len: 12; d_gene: NA; abundance: NA; CDR3aa: CASSLGNQPQHF; CDR3nt: TGTGCCAGCAGCTTGGGCAATCAGCCCCAGCATTTT
v_gene: TRBV4-3; j_gene: TRBJ1-1; len: 15; d_gene: NA; abundance: NA; CDR3aa: CASSQDSPSRAEAFF; CDR3nt: TGCGCCAGCAGCCAAGATTCCCCCTCTAGGGCTGAAGCTTTCTTT
v_gene: TRBV27; j_gene: TRBJ2-7; len: 15; d_gene: TRBD1; abundance: NA; CDR3aa: CASSSARTGRYEQYF; CDR3nt: TGTGCCAGCAGTTCCGCAAGGACAGGGCGGTACGAGCAGTACTTC
v_gene: TRBV27; j_gene: TRBJ2-1; len: 18; d_gene: NA; abundance: NA; CDR3aa: CASLTTTRYGSSYNEQFF; CDR3nt: TGTGCCAGCTTGACTACTACGCGGTATGGGAGCTCCTACAATGAGCAGTTCTTC
v_gene: TRBV4-1; j_gene: TRBJ2-1; len: 12; d_gene: NA; abundance: NA; CDR3aa: CASSPGSIEQFF; CDR3nt: TGCGCCAGCAGCCCTGGGTCCATTGAGCAGTTCTTC
v_gene: TRBV5-1; j_gene: TRBJ2-7; len: 12; d_gene: NA; abundance: NA; CDR3aa: CASSLAPHEQYF; CDR3nt: TGCGCCAGCAGCTTGGCACCCCACGAGCAGTACTTC
v_gene: TRBV10-3; j_gene: TRBJ2-5; len: 16; d_gene: TRBD2; abundance: NA; CDR3aa: CAISESLAGGGGTQYF; CDR3nt: TGTGCCATCAGTGAGTCGCTAGCGGGGGGCGGCGGGACCCAGTACTTC